Presented here are 7 T cell receptor delta chains from one specimen sequenced in a study of gamma-delta chains in newborns, infants, children. TCRdb applied CATT to the reads for clone calling. The data show approximately 11,000 delta-chain clones, 8.5% to 9.5% seen once. The sample was blood. These receptors came from a child who was a newborn, infant or young child, either healthy, febrile or measles-vaccinated (not recorded which).

This chain joins TRDV1 and TRDJ1, with 10 nucleotides matching TRDD3. The germline CDR1 and CDR2 sequences are TSWWSYY and QGS. J lost 2 bases, V lost 2 bases, and 14 bases had no gene match. This CDR3 has 19 residues. CDR3 residues: CALGEKAFQYWGMTDKLIF. The CDR3 DNA reads TGTGCTCTTGGGGAAAAGGCCTTCCAATACTGGGGGATGACCGATAAACTCATCTTT.

Comments on this clone: A read error may explain this, as a much larger clone is one base away. This chain links TRDV2 with TRDJ1; 9 nucleotides agree with TRDD3. This CDR3 has 17 residues. J was trimmed by 1 base and V by 6 bases; bases with no gene match: 14. Germline V CDR1 and CDR2: GEAIGNYY, EKD. The CDR3 DNA is TGTGCCTGTTTCCCAGTACTGGGGGAATCGTCCACCGATAAACTCATCTTT. It codes for CACFPVLGESSTDKLIF.

The rearrangement joins TRDV2 to TRDJ3, with TRDD3 matching over 11 bases. The CDR3 runs to 19 residues. V shed 2 bases and J 0 bases; nucleotides not matched to a gene: 5. The germline gives CDR1 GEAIGNYY, CDR2 EKD. The CDR3 region has the DNA TGTGCCTGTGACAAATACTGGGGGATAAGCTCCTGGGACACCCGACAGATGTTTTTC. Translation gives CACDKYWGISSWDTRQMFF.

This clone has just a few counts. The chain has TRDV2 and TRDJ2, with 12 bases that match TRDD3. The CDR3 runs 19 residues. V was pared by 3 bases and J by 0 bases, with 10 bases of the junction left unmatched. Germline-derived CDR1 and CDR2 are GEAIGNYY and EKD. The CDR3 DNA reads TGTGCCTGTGACCCCGTACTGGGGGATACAGGGTCTTTGACAGCACAACTCTTCTTT. Translation: CACDPVLGDTGSLTAQLFF.

The chain couples TRDV2 to TRDJ3; 10 nucleotides agree with TRDD3. This CDR3 contains 23 residues. CDR1 GEAIGNYY and CDR2 EKD come from the germline V gene. The junction had 16 bases not matched to a gene; V was cut back by 0 bases and J by 0 bases. This CDR3 reads CACDTPGDTASGGSSWDTRQMFF. As DNA, the CDR3 is TGTGCCTGTGACACCCCGGGGGATACGGCTTCGGGGGGCAGCTCCTGGGACACCCGACAGATGTTTTTC.

The chain employs TRDV2 and TRDJ3; TRDD3 matches at 12 bases. The CDR3 has 21 residues. Looked up from germline, CDR1 is GEAIGNYY and CDR2 is EKD. V lost 0 bases to trimming and J lost 21 bases; unmatched junction nucleotides: 29. CDR3 in amino acids: CACDTVLGDTQGSWDTRQEFF. As DNA, the CDR3 is TGTGCCTGTGACACCGTTCTGGGGGATACGCAGGGCTCCTGGGACACCCGACAGGAGTTTTTC.

This clone counts as medium-sized. The chain employs TRDV2 and TRDJ1; 10 nucleotides match TRDD3. The CDR3 loop spans 17 amino acids. V lost 3 bases and J lost 2; bases outside the gene matches: 11. CDR1 and CDR2 (germline): GEAIGNYY, EKD. The CDR3 bases are TGTGCCTGTGACCCTCTTCCTTTACTGGGGGATACCGATAAACTCATCTTT. Encoded protein: CACDPLPLLGDTDKLIF.